This passage covers 8 T cell receptor beta chains from one sample sequenced in a study of blood T cell repertoires in COVID-19. Clones were sequenced by immunoSEQ multiplex PCR, and TCRdb holds only the in-frame ones, with some missing. There are about 150,000 clones in the sample; around 85% occur only once, and around 0.63% lies in the top ten. Specimen: peripheral blood. All receptors come from a man aged 55 to 70 with COVID-19, enrolled during active disease.

The J gene is TRBJ1-1, the V gene TRBV7-3, with D unresolved. The CDR3 runs 15 residues. The V gene's germline CDR1 is SGHTA and CDR2 FQGTGA. Trimming removed 4 bases at V and 0 bases at J, with 12 bases between. The CDR3 region is CASSSSQSMNTEAFF. The CDR3, as DNA: TGTGCCAGCAGCTCTTCACAGAGCATGAACACTGAAGCTTTCTTT.

In this sample, this clone turned up once. With a much larger clone just one base away, this may be a read error. V gene TRBV28 combines with J gene TRBJ1-5; 7 bases fit TRBD1. The CDR3 covers 13 residues. Germline values: CDR1 MDHEN, CDR2 SYDVKM. Trimming at V came to 6 bases and at J to 2 bases, leaving 1 base not matched to a gene. Here the CDR3 DNA reads TGTGCCAGCAGCGGACAGGGCAATCAGCCCCAGCATTTT. This encodes CASSGQGNQPQHF.

The chain carries TRBV19 and TRBJ1-1, with 8 bases matching TRBD1. Germline lookup yields CDR1 LNHDA and CDR2 SQIVND (reference sequence). This CDR3 has 13 residues. Unmatched junction bases numbered 3, after V lost 3 bases and J lost 6 bases. Written as DNA, the CDR3 is TGTGCCAGTAGTATTTCAGGGGGCTCTGAAGCTTTCTTT. This sequence encodes CASSISGGSEAFF. The full variable domain, in which reference TRBV19 and TRBJ1-1 provide the parts outside the CDR3, is DGGITQSPKYLFRKEGQNVTLSCEQNLNHDAMYWYRQDPGQGLRLIYYSQIVNDFQKGDIAEGYSVSREKKESFPLTVTSAQKNPTAFYLCASSISGGSEAFFGQGTRLTVV.

This chain connects TRBV4-1 to TRBJ1-2, with no clear D. This CDR3 has 14 residues. The V gene lost 3 bases and the J gene lost 8 bases, with 16 bases spanning the gap. Per germline, CDR1 MGHRA and CDR2 YSYEKL. The CDR3 loop is CASSHPQGPRGYTF. CDR3 DNA sequence: TGCGCCAGCAGCCACCCACAAGGTCCGCGGGGCTACACCTTC.

This clone appeared a single time. The chain links TRBV18 to TRBJ2-5, with TRBD1 identical over 8 bases. The CDR3 is made up of 15 amino acids. V lost 5 bases to trimming and J lost 5 bases; unmatched junction nucleotides: 10. Germline values: CDR1 KGHSH, CDR2 LQKENI. The CDR3 bases are TGTGCCAGCTCATCGATGACAGGGGCTCAGGAGACCCAGTACTTC. Translated: CASSSMTGAQETQYF.

V and J are TRBV3-1 (or the pseudogene TRBV3-2) and TRBJ1-2; TRBD1 aligns across 10 bases. The CDR3 is 14 residues long. Germline V gives CDR1 LGHDT, CDR2 YNNKEL (reference sequence). The ends lost 2 bases at V and 10 bases at J; junction bases unmatched: 7. CDR3 loop: CASSQYTGQGSYTF. As DNA, the CDR3 is TGTGCCAGCAGCCAATATACGGGACAGGGGTCCTACACCTTC.

The chain uses TRBV7-2 and TRBJ1-1; 7 positions match TRBD1. Germline V gene data show CDR1 as SGHTA and CDR2 as FQGNSA. The CDR3 totals 13 residues. After removal of 6 bases from V and 8 bases from J, the junction contained 9 bases not matched to a gene. The chain's CDR3 is CASRDRTGVEAFF. As DNA, the CDR3 is TGTGCCAGCAGAGACAGGACAGGTGTAGAAGCTTTCTTT.

CDR3 nucleotide sequence: TGTGCCAGCAGTTTCACTAGCAAAGAGACCCAGTACTTC. Translating gives CASSFTSKETQYF. This chain uses TRBV12-3 or TRBV12-4 with TRBJ2-5; tentatively, D is TRBD2 (6 bases). V was pared by 3 bases and J by 3 bases, with 8 bases between. The CDR3 sequence is 13 residues long.